The subject of this entry is one T cell receptor beta chain. No DNA is given; TCRdb re-called the 5' RACE reads and lists each CDR3 protein once. The sample data list 400,000 to 450,000 distinct CDR3 sequences. This record belongs to a study of T cells expressing NK-cell markers. The CDR3 is 17 amino acids. Germline assignment: CDR1 MDHEN and CDR2 SYDVKM. The J gene is TRBJ2-5, the V gene TRBV28; no DNA is available, so the TRBD2 call from TCRdb remains unchecked. The sequence came from a woman aged 18-70 years in good health. The sample consisted of blood T cells: a sorted CD56 or NKG2C T cell subset, CD4+ or CD8+ T cells, or bulk PBMC T cells (not recorded which). The CDR3 is CASSLLGRTSGKETQYF. Looking up the rest from reference TRBV28 and TRBJ2-5 gives the full variable domain: DVKVTQSSRYLVKRTGEKVFLECVQDMDHENMFWYRQDPGLGLRLIYFSYDVKMKEKGDIPEGYSVSREKKERFSLILESASTNQTSMYLCASSLLGRTSGKETQYFGPGTRLLVL.